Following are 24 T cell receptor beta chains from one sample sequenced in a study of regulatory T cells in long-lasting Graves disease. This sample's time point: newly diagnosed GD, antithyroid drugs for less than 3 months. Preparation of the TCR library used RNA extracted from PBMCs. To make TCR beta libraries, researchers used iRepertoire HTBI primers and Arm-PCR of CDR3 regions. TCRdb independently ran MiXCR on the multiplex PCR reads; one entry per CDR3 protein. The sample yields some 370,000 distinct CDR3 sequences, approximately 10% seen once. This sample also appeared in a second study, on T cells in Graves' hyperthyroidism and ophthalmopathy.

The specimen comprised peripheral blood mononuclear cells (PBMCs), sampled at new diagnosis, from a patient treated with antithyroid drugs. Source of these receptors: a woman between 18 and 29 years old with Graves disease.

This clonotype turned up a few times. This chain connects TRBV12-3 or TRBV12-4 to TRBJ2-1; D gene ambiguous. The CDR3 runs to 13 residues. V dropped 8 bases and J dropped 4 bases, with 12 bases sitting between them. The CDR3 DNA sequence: TGTGCCAGCGGCCCTCTGGCTTACAATGAGCAGTTCTTC. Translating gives CASGPLAYNEQFF.

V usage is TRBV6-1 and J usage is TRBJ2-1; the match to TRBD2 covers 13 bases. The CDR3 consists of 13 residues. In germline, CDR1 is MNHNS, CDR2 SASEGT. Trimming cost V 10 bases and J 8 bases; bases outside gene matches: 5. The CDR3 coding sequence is TGTGCCACCGGGACTAGCGGGACCTATGAGCAGTTCTTC. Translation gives CATGTSGTYEQFF.

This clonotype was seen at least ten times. CDR3 coding DNA: TGTGCCATCAGTGATCTGCCCGACTACAATGAGCAGTTCTTC. Protein sequence: CAISDLPDYNEQFF. The chain is built from TRBV10-3 and TRBJ2-1; no definite D call. Germline V gene data show CDR1 as ENHRY and CDR2 as SYGVKD. V was trimmed by 3 bases and J by 3 bases, leaving 9 bases between them. CDR3 length: 14 residues.

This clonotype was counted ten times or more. The CDR3 sequence is CSALSGGQSEFF. The CDR3, as DNA: TGCAGTGCTTTGTCTGGAGGTCAGTCAGAGTTCTTC. This chain uses TRBV20-1 with TRBJ2-1; the D gene is possibly TRBD2 (5 bases). Germline CDR1 reads DFQATT; CDR2 reads SNEGSKA (reference sequence). The CDR3 is 12 amino acids. Between the trimmed V and J ends, which lost 5 bases and 14 bases, there was a span of 19 bases.

The CDR3 nucleotides are TGTGCCAGCAGTTTGGGGACAGGCCTAAATGAGCAGTTCTTC. As protein: CASSLGTGLNEQFF. The chain has TRBV28 and TRBJ2-1; 8 bases map to TRBD1. Germline CDR1 reads MDHEN; CDR2 reads SYDVKM. CDR3 length: 14 amino acids. J lost 7 bases, V lost 3 bases, and 5 bases had no gene match.

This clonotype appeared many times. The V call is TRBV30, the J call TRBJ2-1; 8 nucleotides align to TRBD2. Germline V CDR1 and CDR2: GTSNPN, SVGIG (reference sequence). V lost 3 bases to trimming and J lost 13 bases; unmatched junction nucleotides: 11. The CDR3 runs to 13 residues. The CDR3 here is CAWRGLAGASQFF. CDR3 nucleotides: TGTGCCTGGAGAGGACTAGCAGGGGCGAGTCAGTTCTTC.

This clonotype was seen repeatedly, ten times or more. The CDR3 is CASSLTGTGNTIYF. As DNA, the CDR3 is TGTGCCAGCAGCCTGACGGGCACGGGAAACACCATATATTTT. The chain uses TRBV2 and TRBJ1-3; D ambiguous. Germline V lookup: CDR1 SNHLY, CDR2 FYNNEI. V lost 6 bases to trimming and J lost 4 bases, with 13 bases between them. CDR3 size: 14 residues.

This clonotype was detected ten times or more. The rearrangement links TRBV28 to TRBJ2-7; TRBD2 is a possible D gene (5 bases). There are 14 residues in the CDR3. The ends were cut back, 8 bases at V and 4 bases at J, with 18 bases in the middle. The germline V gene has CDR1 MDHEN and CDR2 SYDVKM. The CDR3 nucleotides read TGTGCCAGCTCACCAGGACTGTCCCCGTACGAGCAGTACTTC. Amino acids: CASSPGLSPYEQYF.

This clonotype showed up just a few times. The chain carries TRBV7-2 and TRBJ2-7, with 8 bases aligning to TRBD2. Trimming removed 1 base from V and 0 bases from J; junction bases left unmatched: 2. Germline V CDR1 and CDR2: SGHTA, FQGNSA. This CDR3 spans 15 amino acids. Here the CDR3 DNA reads TGTGCCAGCAGCTTAGGCGGGAGGCCCTCCTACGAGCAGTACTTC. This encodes CASSLGGRPSYEQYF.

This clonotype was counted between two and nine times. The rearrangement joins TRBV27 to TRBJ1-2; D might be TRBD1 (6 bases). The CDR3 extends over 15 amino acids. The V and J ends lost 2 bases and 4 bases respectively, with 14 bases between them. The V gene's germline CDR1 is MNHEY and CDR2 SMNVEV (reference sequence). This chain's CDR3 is CASSLGGGSGYGYTF. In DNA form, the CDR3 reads TGTGCCAGCAGTTTAGGAGGGGGGAGCGGCTATGGCTACACCTTC.

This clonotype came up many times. The CDR3 nucleotides are TGTGCCAGCAGCCTCGACAGGGAAGCAGCTTTCTTT. Amino acids: CASSLDREAAFF. V gene TRBV28 combines with J gene TRBJ1-1; TRBD1 matches 7 bases. After removal of 6 bases from V and 10 bases from J, the junction contained 8 bases not matched to a gene. CDR1 MDHEN and CDR2 SYDVKM come from the germline V gene. This CDR3 has 12 amino acids.

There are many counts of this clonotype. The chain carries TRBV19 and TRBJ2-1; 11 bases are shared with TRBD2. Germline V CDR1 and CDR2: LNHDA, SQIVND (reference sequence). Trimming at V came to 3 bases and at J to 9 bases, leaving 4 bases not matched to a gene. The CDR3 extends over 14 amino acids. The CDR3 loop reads CASSMGLAAGEQFF. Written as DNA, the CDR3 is TGTGCCAGTAGTATGGGACTAGCGGCTGGTGAGCAGTTCTTC.

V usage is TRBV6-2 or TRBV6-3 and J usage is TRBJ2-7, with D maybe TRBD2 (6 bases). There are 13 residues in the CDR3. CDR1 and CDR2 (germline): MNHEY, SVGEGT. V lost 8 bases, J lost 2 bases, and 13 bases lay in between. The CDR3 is CASGLAGPYEQYV. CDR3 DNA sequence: TGTGCCAGCGGTTTGGCGGGGCCCTACGAGCAGTACGTC.

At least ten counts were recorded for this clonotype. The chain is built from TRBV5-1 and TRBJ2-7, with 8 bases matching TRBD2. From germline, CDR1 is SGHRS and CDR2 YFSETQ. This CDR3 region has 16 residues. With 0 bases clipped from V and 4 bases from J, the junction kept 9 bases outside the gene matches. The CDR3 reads CASSLVAGGRLYEQYF. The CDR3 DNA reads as TGCGCCAGCAGCTTGGTGGCGGGAGGCAGACTGTACGAGCAGTACTTC.

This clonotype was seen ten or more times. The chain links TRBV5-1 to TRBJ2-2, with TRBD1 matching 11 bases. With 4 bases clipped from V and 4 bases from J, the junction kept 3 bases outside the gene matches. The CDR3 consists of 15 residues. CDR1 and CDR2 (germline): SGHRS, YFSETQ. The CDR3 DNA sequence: TGCGCCAGCAGCCCGGGACAGGGGGGCACCGGGGAGCTGTTTTTT. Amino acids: CASSPGQGGTGELFF.

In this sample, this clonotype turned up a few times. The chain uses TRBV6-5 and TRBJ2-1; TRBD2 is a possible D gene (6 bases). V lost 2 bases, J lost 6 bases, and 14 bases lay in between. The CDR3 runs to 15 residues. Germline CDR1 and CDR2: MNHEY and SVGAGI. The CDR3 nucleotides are TGTGCCAGCAGTTACGGGACTCCACCAACCAATGAGCAGTTCTTC. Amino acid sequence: CASSYGTPPTNEQFF.

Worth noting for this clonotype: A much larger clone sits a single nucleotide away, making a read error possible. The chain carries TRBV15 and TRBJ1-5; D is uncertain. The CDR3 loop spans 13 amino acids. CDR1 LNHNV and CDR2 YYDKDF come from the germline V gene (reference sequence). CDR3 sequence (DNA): TGTGCCACCAGCAGTCAGGTTAATCAGCCCCGGCATTTT. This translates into CATSSQVNQPRHF.

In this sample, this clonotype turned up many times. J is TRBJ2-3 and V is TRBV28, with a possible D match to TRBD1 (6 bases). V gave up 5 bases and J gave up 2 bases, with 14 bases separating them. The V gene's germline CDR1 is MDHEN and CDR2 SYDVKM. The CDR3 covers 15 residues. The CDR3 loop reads CASSNPTGPTDTQYF. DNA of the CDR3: TGTGCCAGCAGTAACCCGACAGGCCCCACAGATACGCAGTATTTT. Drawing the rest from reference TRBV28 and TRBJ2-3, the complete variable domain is DVKVTQSSRYLVKRTGEKVFLECVQDMDHENMFWYRQDPGLGLRLIYFSYDVKMKEKGDIPEGYSVSREKKERFSLILESASTNQTSMYLCASSNPTGPTDTQYFGPGTRLTVL.

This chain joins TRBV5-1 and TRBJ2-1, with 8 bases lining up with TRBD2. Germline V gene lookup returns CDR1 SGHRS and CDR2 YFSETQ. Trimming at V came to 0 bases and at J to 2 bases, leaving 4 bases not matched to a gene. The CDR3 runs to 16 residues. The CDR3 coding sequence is TGCGCCAGCAGCTTGGTCTCGCGGGAGGCCTACAATGAGCAGTTCTTC. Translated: CASSLVSREAYNEQFF.

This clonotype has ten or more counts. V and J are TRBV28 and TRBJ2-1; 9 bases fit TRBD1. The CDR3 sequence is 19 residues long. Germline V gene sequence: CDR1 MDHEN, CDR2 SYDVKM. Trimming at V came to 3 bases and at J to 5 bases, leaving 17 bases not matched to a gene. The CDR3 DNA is TGTGCCAGCAGTTTTTCATGGGTGTTGGAGGGACAGGGACACAATGAGCAGTTCTTC. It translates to CASSFSWVLEGQGHNEQFF.

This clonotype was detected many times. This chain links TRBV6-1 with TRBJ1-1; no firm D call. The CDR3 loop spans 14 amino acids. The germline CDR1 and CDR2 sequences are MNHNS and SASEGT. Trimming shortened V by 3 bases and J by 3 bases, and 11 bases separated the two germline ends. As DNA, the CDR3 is TGTGCCAGCAGTGAGAGGGCGCCGGACACTGAAGCTTTCTTT. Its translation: CASSERAPDTEAFF.

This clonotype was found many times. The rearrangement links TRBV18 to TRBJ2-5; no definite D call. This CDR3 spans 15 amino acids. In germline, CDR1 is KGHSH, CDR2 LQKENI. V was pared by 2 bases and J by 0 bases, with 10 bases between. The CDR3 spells CASSPIALNQETQYF. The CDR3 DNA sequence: TGTGCCAGCTCACCAATAGCTTTGAACCAAGAGACCCAGTACTTC.

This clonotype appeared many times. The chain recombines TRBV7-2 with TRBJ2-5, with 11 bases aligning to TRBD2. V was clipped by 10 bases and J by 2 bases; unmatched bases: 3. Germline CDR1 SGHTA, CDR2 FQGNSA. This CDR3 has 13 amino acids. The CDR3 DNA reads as TGTGCCACTCGACTAGCGGGACAAGAGACCCAGTACTTC. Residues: CATRLAGQETQYF. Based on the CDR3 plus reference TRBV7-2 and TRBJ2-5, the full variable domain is GAGVSQSPSNKVTEKGKDVELRCDPISGHTALYWYRQSLGQGLEFLIYFQGNSAPDKSGLPSDRFSAERTGGSVSTLTIQRTQQEDSAVYLCATRLAGQETQYFGPGTRLLVL.

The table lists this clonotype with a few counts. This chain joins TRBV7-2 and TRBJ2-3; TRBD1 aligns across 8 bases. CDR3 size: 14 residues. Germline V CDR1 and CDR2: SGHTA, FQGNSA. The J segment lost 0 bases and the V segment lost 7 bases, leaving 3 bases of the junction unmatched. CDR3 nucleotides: TGTGCCAGCAAAAGACAGGGGAGCACAGATACGCAGTATTTT. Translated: CASKRQGSTDTQYF.